These 14 T cell receptor beta chains were sequenced from one sample in a study of T cell repertoires in cytomegalovirus infection. These TCRs' antigens remain unknown. MiXCR was run by TCRdb on the reads, yielding one entry per CDR3 protein. Of 340,000 or so distinct CDR3 sequences in the sample, roughly 25% were seen once. Sequencing was performed on cultured PBMCs, taken from culture after CMV antigen stimulation. All receptors derive from a human donor in good health (CMV status not recorded). Some clones in this sample may be carry-over from other donors' samples.

This clonotype was seen only a few times. V usage is TRBV7-2 and J usage is TRBJ2-3, with 16 bases matching TRBD2. The CDR3 has 20 residues. Germline V gene sequence: CDR1 SGHTA, CDR2 FQGNSA. Unmatched junction bases numbered 18, after V lost 5 bases and J lost 7 bases. The CDR3 bases are TGTGCCAGCAGCCTCCGTCCCGGGACTAGCGGGAGGGCCGGGGGTAATACGCAGTATTTT. This sequence encodes CASSLRPGTSGRAGGNTQYF.

This clonotype was seen a handful of times. The chain couples TRBV28 to TRBJ2-5, with D maybe TRBD1 (5 bases). The CDR3 extends over 14 amino acids. CDR1 is MDHEN, CDR2 SYDVKM, per germline. V shed 5 bases and J shed 4 bases, with 14 bases lying between them. CDR3 bases: TGTGCCAGCAGTGTCGGTGGGGCGCGAGAGACCCAGTACTTC. Its protein is CASSVGGARETQYF.

This clonotype was seen only a few times. V and J are TRBV4-1 and TRBJ2-1, with D unclear. Germline-derived CDR1 and CDR2 are MGHRA and YSYEKL. The CDR3 contains 12 residues. Deletions cut 2 bases from V and 8 bases from J, with 7 bases between. CDR3 DNA: TGCGCCAGCAGCCAACGTGAAGATGAGCAGTTCTTC. The encoded protein is CASSQREDEQFF.

Sample share makes this clonotype medium-sized. This chain joins TRBV7-2 and TRBJ1-2; no definite D call. The CDR3 is 12 residues long. In germline, CDR1 is SGHTA, CDR2 FQGNSA. V lost 4 bases and J 8 bases, leaving 11 bases between the germline ends. The CDR3, as DNA: TGTGCCAGCAGCTCCCAACGTGGAGGCTACACCTTC. Protein sequence: CASSSQRGGYTF.

This clonotype was recorded many times. This chain connects TRBV11-2 to TRBJ2-7; D may be TRBD2 (6 bases). The CDR3 runs 14 residues. Germline CDR1 SGHAT, CDR2 FQNNGV. V was trimmed by 2 bases and J by 2 bases, leaving 10 bases between them. The CDR3 bases are TGTGCCAGCAGCTTAAGAGGCGGGACCTACGAGCAGTACGTC. It is translated as CASSLRGGTYEQYV.

This clonotype was recorded a few times. V usage is TRBV7-2 and J usage is TRBJ2-2; D ambiguous. V gave up 5 bases and J gave up 6 bases, with 10 bases separating them. This CDR3 has 13 residues. The germline CDR1 and CDR2 sequences are SGHTA and FQGNSA. The CDR3, as DNA: TGTGCCAGCAGCCCCGGTCTCGCCGGGGAGCTGTTTTTT. Amino acids: CASSPGLAGELFF.

This clonotype qualifies as medium-sized. The rearrangement joins TRBV7-2 to TRBJ2-5, with 8 bases matching TRBD2. V dropped 2 bases and J dropped 1; count of bases not matched to a gene: 6. Germline loops: CDR1 SGHTA, CDR2 FQGNSA. The CDR3 is 16 residues long. In DNA form, the CDR3 reads TGTGCCAGCAGCTTAAGCGGGAGAGGGGGCCAAGAGACCCAGTACTTC. Amino acid sequence: CASSLSGRGGQETQYF.

There are many counts of this clonotype. The chain joins TRBV11-3 to TRBJ2-1, with D unresolved. Trimming took off 1 base at V and 7 bases at J, with 8 bases between the two ends. This CDR3 is built from 13 residues. Per germline, CDR1 SGHNT and CDR2 YENEEA. The CDR3 DNA is TGTGCCAGCAGCTTAGCTAGACCTAATGAGCAGTTCTTC. It specifies CASSLARPNEQFF.

The J gene is TRBJ2-1, the V gene TRBV7-2; 11 positions match TRBD2. The CDR3 contains 15 residues. V lost 7 bases, J lost 3 bases, and 5 bases stayed unmatched. Germline CDR1 reads SGHTA; CDR2 reads FQGNSA. CDR3 region: CASNSGRGGYNEQFF. CDR3 bases: TGTGCCAGCAATAGCGGGAGGGGTGGCTACAATGAGCAGTTCTTC.

This chain uses TRBV15 with TRBJ2-7, with TRBD2 matching over 7 bases. Germline CDR1 reads LNHNV; CDR2 reads YYDKDF (reference sequence). V was pared by 1 base and J by 5 bases, with 5 bases of the junction left unmatched. The CDR3 runs 14 residues. CDR3: CATSRVAGENEQYF. The CDR3 region has the DNA TGTGCCACCAGCAGAGTGGCGGGAGAAAACGAGCAGTACTTC. Full variable domain (outside the CDR3, taken from reference TRBV15 and TRBJ2-7): DAMVIQNPRYQVTQFGKPVTLSCSQTLNHNVMYWYQQKSSQAPKLLFHYYDKDFNNEADTPDNFQSRRPNTSFCFLDIRSPGLGDTAMYLCATSRVAGENEQYFGPGTRLTVT.

This chain joins TRBV28 and TRBJ1-5; D remains unclear. Germline V gene sequence: CDR1 MDHEN, CDR2 SYDVKM. V was cut by 3 bases and J by 0 bases, with 9 bases left in between. The CDR3 spans 15 residues. In nucleotides, the CDR3 is TGTGCCAGCAGTTTGGGAGGGAATAGCAATCAGCCCCAGCATTTT. Its protein product is CASSLGGNSNQPQHF.

This clonotype occurred many times. The V and J genes are TRBV7-2 and TRBJ1-2; D is ambiguous. Germline CDR1 is SGHTA and CDR2 is FQGNSA. The V gene lost 1 base and the J gene lost 10 bases, with 16 bases spanning the gap. The CDR3 runs to 14 residues. As DNA, the CDR3 is TGTGCCAGCAGCTTAGATCACAGCTCCGTTAACTACACCTTC. It specifies CASSLDHSSVNYTF.

The gene calls are TRBV28 and TRBJ2-1; 13 bases are shared with TRBD2. Trimming cost V 7 bases and J 9 bases; bases outside gene matches: 9. Germline CDR1 MDHEN, CDR2 SYDVKM. This CDR3 is built from 15 residues. This chain's CDR3 is CASNRLAGGSGEQFF. CDR3 nucleotide sequence: TGTGCCAGCAACCGACTAGCGGGAGGATCGGGTGAGCAGTTCTTC.

The sample holds a few counts of this clonotype. The chain employs TRBV29-1 and TRBJ2-5; no reliable D call. The CDR3 extends over 11 amino acids. V was shortened by 4 bases and J by 5 bases, with 8 bases between the two germline ends. CDR1 and CDR2 from the germline V gene are SQVTM and ANQGSEA. In DNA form, the CDR3 reads TGCAGCGTTGTCAGGTCTGAGACCCAGTACTTC. The encoded protein is CSVVRSETQYF.